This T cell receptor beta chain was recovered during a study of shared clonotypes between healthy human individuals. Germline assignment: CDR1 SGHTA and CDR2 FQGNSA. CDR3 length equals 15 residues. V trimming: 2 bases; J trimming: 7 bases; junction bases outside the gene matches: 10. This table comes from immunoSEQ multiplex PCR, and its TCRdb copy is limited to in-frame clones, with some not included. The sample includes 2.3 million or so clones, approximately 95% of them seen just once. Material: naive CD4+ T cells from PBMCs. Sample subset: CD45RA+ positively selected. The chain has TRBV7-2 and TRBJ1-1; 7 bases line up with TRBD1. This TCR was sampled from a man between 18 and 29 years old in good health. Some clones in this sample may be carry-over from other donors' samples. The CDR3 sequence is CASSLLGQDLGEAFF. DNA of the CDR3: TGTGCCAGCAGCTTATTAGGACAGGACCTGGGTGAAGCTTTCTTT.